These 6 T cell receptor beta chains came from one sample sequenced in a study of T-cell reconstitution after alpha-beta-depleted transplantation in children. Construction of the TCRbeta library involved unique molecular identifiers. TCRdb re-analysed the PCR reads in MiXCR, keeping a single row per CDR3 protein. In the table there are approximately 130,000 distinct CDR3 sequences, 8.5% to 10% of which are singletons. The material was PBMCs, mostly from graft donor cells, obtained 180 days after TCRalphabeta/CD19-depleted stem cell transplant. These receptors all stem from a girl younger than two who had a stem cell transplant for combined immunodeficiency, so the T cells may come from the graft donor.

This clonotype appeared a few times. V gene TRBV27 combines with J gene TRBJ2-7; D is perhaps TRBD2 (6 bases). The CDR3 runs 15 residues. From germline, CDR1 is MNHEY and CDR2 SMNVEV (reference sequence). Trimming pared 5 bases from V and 3 bases from J, leaving 17 bases between. The CDR3 reads CASSAKPGLFYEQYF. CDR3 sequence (DNA): TGTGCCAGCAGTGCAAAACCGGGACTCTTCTACGAGCAGTACTTC.

This clonotype was detected only a few times. This sequence joins TRBV18 and TRBJ2-6; TRBD1 matches at 7 bases. CDR3 length: 17 residues. Germline V gene sequence: CDR1 KGHSH, CDR2 LQKENI. Losses at the gene ends were 3 bases for V and 0 bases for J; bases not matched to a gene: 5. The CDR3 DNA sequence: TGTGCCAGCTCACCCGGGACAGCCGGCTCTGGGGCCAACGTCCTGACTTTC. The encoded protein is CASSPGTAGSGANVLTF. Looking up the rest from reference TRBV18 and TRBJ2-6 gives the full variable domain: NAGVMQNPRHLVRRRGQEARLRCSPMKGHSHVYWYRQLPEEGLKFMVYLQKENIIDESGMPKERFSAEFPKEGPSILRIQQVVRGDSAAYFCASSPGTAGSGANVLTFGAGSRLTVL.

V gene TRBV7-2 combines with J gene TRBJ1-6, with TRBD1 matching over 8 bases. Germline CDR1 and CDR2: SGHTA and FQGNSA. This CDR3 region has 15 residues. Trimming took 1 base from V and 9 from J; bases not matched to a gene: 5. In DNA, the CDR3 is TGTGCCAGCAGCTTAGGGAGGACAGGGTCTTCACCCCTCCACTTT. Its protein is CASSLGRTGSSPLHF.

This clonotype was found many times. The V gene is TRBV20-1, the J gene TRBJ2-2; TRBD1 aligns across 9 bases. Germline V gives CDR1 DFQATT, CDR2 SNEGSKA (reference sequence). CDR3 size: 14 residues. Trimming at V came to 0 bases and at J to 5 bases, leaving 1 base not matched to a gene. CDR3 loop: CSARDGTGTGELFF. The CDR3 nucleotides are TGCAGTGCTAGAGACGGGACAGGGACCGGGGAGCTGTTTTTT.

The rearrangement uses TRBV4-2 and TRBJ2-2, with 11 bases matching TRBD2. The CDR3 totals 17 residues. Trimming took 4 bases from V and 2 from J; bases not matched to a gene: 6. The germline V gene has CDR1 LGHNA and CDR2 YNFKEQ. The CDR3 sequence is CASSPTSGGPNTGELFF. DNA for the CDR3: TGTGCCAGCAGCCCCACTAGCGGGGGCCCTAACACCGGGGAGCTGTTTTTT.

J is TRBJ2-5 and V is TRBV7-2; TRBD1 aligns across 9 bases. There are 14 residues in the CDR3. Germline V gene lookup returns CDR1 SGHTA and CDR2 FQGNSA. Trimming at V came to 5 bases and at J to 2 bases, leaving 3 bases not matched to a gene. CDR3: CASSADRGQETQYF. CDR3 nucleotide sequence: TGTGCCAGCAGCGCAGACAGGGGGCAAGAGACCCAGTACTTC.